The clone carrying this TCR beta chain was counted between two and nine times. Its antigen is as yet unknown. The data were taken from a study of graft-versus-host responses after intestinal transplantation. Background on the study: After anti-thymocyte globulin induction, recipients took tacrolimus and steroids for three to four years. Findings and caveats of the study: Present in recipient marrow, GvH clones included some that appeared first in ileum or blood.

The method was immunoSEQ multiplex PCR; TCRdb's version includes in-frame clones alone and lacks a portion of them. The table has about 97,000 clones, 75% to 95% seen once. Sample: unstimulated CD4+ T cells sorted from spleen or lymph node cells, taken before transplant. The source of this sequence is a human donor who was the organ donor for an intestinal transplant.

Written as DNA, the CDR3 is TGTGCCGGATCATTACGGGACAACCCTAACTATGGCTACACCTTC. It is translated as CAGSLRDNPNYGYTF. The chain uses TRBV7-9 and TRBJ1-2, with a weak D call TRBD1 (6 bases). In germline, CDR1 is SEHNR, CDR2 FQNEAQ (reference sequence). This CDR3 is built from 15 residues. Trimming shortened V by 11 bases and J by 0 bases, and 19 bases separated the two germline ends.